The 29 T cell receptor beta chains listed next were all sequenced from one sample in a study of control samples from healthy donors and cancer patients. Measured with immunoSEQ multiplex PCR; TCRdb has only the in-frame clones, and not every one. The sample holds 80,000 or so clones, roughly 90% seen once. Sequenced sample: blood. The receptors were sampled from a man in his fifties in good health.

V is TRBV15 and J is TRBJ1-4, with unresolved D. The germline V gene has CDR1 LNHNV and CDR2 YYDKDF (reference sequence). The length of the CDR3 is 16 residues. The V end lost 3 bases, the J end lost 6 bases, and 17 bases lay between the germline ends. CDR3 loop: CATSRDISVGDEKLFF. The CDR3 coding sequence is TGTGCCACCAGCAGGGATATCAGTGTTGGTGATGAAAAACTGTTTTTT.

The chain combines TRBV29-1 with TRBJ2-1; 16 bases fit TRBD2. V lost 3 bases, J lost 6 bases, and 11 bases stayed unmatched. The CDR3 totals 18 residues. Germline-derived CDR1 and CDR2 are SQVTM and ANQGSEA. The CDR3 coding sequence is TGCAGCGTTGAGTACCGGGGACTAGCGGGGGGGCCGATCAATGAGCAGTTCTTC. This sequence encodes CSVEYRGLAGGPINEQFF.

The gene calls are TRBV11-3 and TRBJ2-1, with 14 nucleotides matching TRBD2. The V and J ends lost 5 bases and 0 bases, in that order; junction bases with no gene match: 3. This CDR3 has 17 amino acids. The germline V gene encodes CDR1 SGHNT and CDR2 YENEEA. CDR3 sequence (DNA): TGTGCCAGCAGCGGGACTAGCGGGGGTCACTCCTACAATGAGCAGTTCTTC. Encoded protein: CASSGTSGGHSYNEQFF.

J is TRBJ1-1 and V is TRBV3-1 (or the pseudogene TRBV3-2); no reliable D call. The CDR3 consists of 16 residues. Looked up from germline, CDR1 is LGHDT and CDR2 is YNNKEL (reference sequence). Deletions cut 0 bases from V and 1 base from J, with 12 bases between. The CDR3 spells CASSQDVAGQNTEAFF. In nucleotides, the CDR3 is TGTGCCAGCAGCCAAGATGTGGCAGGCCAGAACACTGAAGCTTTCTTT.

The CDR3 DNA sequence: TGTGCCAGCAGTGCTTGGGGGCTCTCCTACGAGCAGTACTTC. Translation gives CASSAWGLSYEQYF. The genes are TRBV2 and TRBJ2-7, with a weak D call TRBD1 (6 bases). This CDR3 spans 14 amino acids. Trimming took 4 bases from V and 0 from J, leaving 10 bases between them. Germline V lookup: CDR1 SNHLY, CDR2 FYNNEI.

The chain combines TRBV7-9 with TRBJ1-1; TRBD1 might be the D (5 bases). Trimming cost V 6 bases and J 12 bases, with 17 bases left between them. Germline CDR1 is SEHNR and CDR2 is FQNEAQ (reference sequence). CDR3 size: 12 residues. The DNA for the CDR3 is TGTGCCAGCAGTCTCCGGGACCCTATCCCTTTCTTT. This gives the protein CASSLRDPIPFF.

This chain links TRBV7-9 with TRBJ2-3, with D perhaps matching TRBD2 (6 bases). V was cut by 7 bases and J by 2 bases, with 13 bases left in between. Per the germline V gene, CDR1 is SEHNR and CDR2 is FQNEAQ (reference sequence). This CDR3 spans 14 amino acids. CDR3 nucleotide sequence: TGTGCCAGCAACCCCCGGGACTTCACAGATACGCAGTATTTT. This gives the protein CASNPRDFTDTQYF.

This clone was detected once. The chain couples TRBV18 to TRBJ2-2, with 8 bases lining up with TRBD1. CDR3 length equals 15 residues. The J segment lost 1 base and the V segment lost 6 bases, leaving 4 bases of the junction unmatched. CDR1 and CDR2 from the germline V gene are KGHSH and LQKENI. The CDR3 loop reads CASSSGQGNTGELFF. The CDR3 DNA follows: TGTGCCAGCTCGTCTGGACAGGGGAACACCGGGGAGCTGTTTTTT. Complete variable domain (other parts from reference TRBV18 and TRBJ2-2): NAGVMQNPRHLVRRRGQEARLRCSPMKGHSHVYWYRQLPEEGLKFMVYLQKENIIDESGMPKERFSAEFPKEGPSILRIQQVVRGDSAAYFCASSSGQGNTGELFFGEGSRLTVL.

This rearrangement joins TRBV11-1 to TRBJ2-3; no clear D. This CDR3 contains 14 residues. Germline V gene lookup returns CDR1 SGHAT and CDR2 FQDESV (reference sequence). Trimming shortened V by 4 bases and J by 4 bases, and 12 bases separated the two germline ends. The CDR3 DNA is TGTGCCAGCAGCTCAACTCTTGTAGCAGATACGCAGTATTTT. It yields the protein CASSSTLVADTQYF.

By proportion, this clone is medium-sized. The rearrangement uses TRBV6-4 and TRBJ1-2; D might be TRBD1 (5 bases). Trimming took off 5 bases at V and 4 bases at J, with 14 bases between the two ends. The CDR3 contains 14 residues. In germline, CDR1 is MRHNA, CDR2 SNTAGT. The CDR3 loop reads CASSPRGESYGYTF. CDR3 DNA: TGTGCCAGCAGTCCGAGGGGCGAATCCTATGGCTACACCTTC.

The CDR3 nucleotides are TGTGCCAGCTCAGGGGACAGGGGGGAAGCTTTCTTT. Translation: CASSGDRGEAFF. The rearrangement joins TRBV18 to TRBJ1-1; the match to TRBD1 covers 11 bases. J gave up 8 bases and V 5 bases, and 1 base lay outside the gene matches. The CDR3 has 12 amino acids. From germline, CDR1 is KGHSH and CDR2 LQKENI.

The V gene is TRBV15, the J gene TRBJ2-4; the D is unclear. V dropped 0 bases and J dropped 0 bases, with 15 bases sitting between them. Per germline, CDR1 LNHNV and CDR2 YYDKDF (reference sequence). This CDR3 is built from 18 residues. This CDR3 is CATSRDTSAALAKNIQYF. CDR3 nucleotide sequence: TGTGCCACCAGCAGAGATACGTCGGCAGCCCTAGCCAAAAACATTCAGTACTTC.

The chain joins TRBV6-7 to TRBJ2-3; 9 nucleotides line up with TRBD2. TRBV6-7 is given ORF status, its function remaining uncertain. V trimming: 7 bases; J trimming: 2 bases; junction bases outside the gene matches: 10. The CDR3 runs to 16 residues. The CDR3 sequence: CASNHRCGGATDTQYF. The CDR3 DNA follows: TGTGCCAGCAACCATCGTTGCGGGGGGGCCACAGATACGCAGTATTTT.

The chain employs TRBV9 and TRBJ2-6; D is perhaps TRBD1 (5 bases). The CDR3 sequence is 15 residues long. V was cut by 6 bases and J by 3 bases, with 13 bases left in between. Germline assignment: CDR1 SGDLS and CDR2 YYNGEE. CDR3: CASTTNRFGANVLTF. CDR3 nucleotides: TGTGCCAGCACGACGAACAGGTTTGGGGCCAACGTCCTGACTTTC.

The rearrangement uses TRBV5-6 and TRBJ1-5, with D possibly being TRBD1 (5 bases). V was trimmed by 4 bases and J by 6 bases, leaving 11 bases between them. The CDR3 is 13 residues long. The germline gives CDR1 SGHDT, CDR2 YYEEEE. The CDR3 DNA sequence: TGTGCCAGCAGCCGCGACAGAATTCAGCCCCAGCATTTT. The encoded protein is CASSRDRIQPQHF.

The CDR3 is CASSPNRGSSYNSPLHF. For the CDR3, the DNA is TGTGCCAGCAGTCCTAACAGGGGGAGCTCCTATAATTCACCCCTCCACTTT. The chain couples TRBV6-6 to TRBJ1-6, with 8 bases lining up with TRBD1. The CDR3 consists of 17 residues. Germline trimming cut 5 bases from V and 0 bases from J; bases unmatched to any gene: 6. Germline lookup yields CDR1 MNHNY and CDR2 SVGAGI (reference sequence).

The V gene is TRBV5-1, the J gene TRBJ2-3; D remains unclear. V lost 1 base and J lost 7, with 7 bases in between. The CDR3 covers 12 residues. Germline loops: CDR1 SGHRS, CDR2 YFSETQ. CDR3 sequence (DNA): TGCGCCAGCAGCTTGAACGGAAATACGCAGTATTTT. Residues: CASSLNGNTQYF.

The chain links TRBV7-9 to TRBJ2-3, with 10 positions matching TRBD2. Trimming cost V 4 bases and J 1 base; bases outside gene matches: 2. Germline loops: CDR1 SEHNR, CDR2 FQNEAQ (reference sequence). The CDR3 has 15 residues. For the CDR3, the DNA is TGTGCCAGCAGCTCCACTAGCGGGGGCACAGATACGCAGTATTTT. Its protein product is CASSSTSGGTDTQYF.

V and J are TRBV10-2 and TRBJ1-2, with no clear D. This CDR3 has 13 amino acids. Per the germline V gene, CDR1 is WSHSY and CDR2 is SAAADI. V gave up 4 bases and J gave up 0 bases, with 6 bases separating them. DNA for the CDR3: TGCGCCAGCAGTGGAGGACCTAACTATGGCTACACCTTC. Encoded protein: CASSGGPNYGYTF.

This chain uses TRBV7-2 with TRBJ1-1; D not certain. V was trimmed by 5 bases and J by 4 bases, leaving 11 bases between them. The CDR3 extends over 13 amino acids. Germline loops: CDR1 SGHTA, CDR2 FQGNSA. The CDR3 DNA sequence: TGTGCCAGCAGCATAGGCGGTGGCACTGAAGCTTTCTTT. The encoded protein is CASSIGGGTEAFF.

The rearrangement joins TRBV9 to TRBJ2-7; D gene ambiguous. Germline-derived CDR1 and CDR2 are SGDLS and YYNGEE. The CDR3 has 14 residues. V was pared by 0 bases and J by 3 bases, with 10 bases between. This CDR3 is CASSVELNHYEQYF. CDR3 bases: TGTGCCAGCAGCGTAGAACTGAACCACTACGAGCAGTACTTC.

The chain has TRBV19 and TRBJ2-1, with 11 positions matching TRBD1. V trimming: 6 bases; J trimming: 8 bases; junction bases outside the gene matches: 9. CDR1 is LNHDA, CDR2 SQIVND, per germline (reference sequence). The CDR3 consists of 15 residues. CDR3: CASSAPGQGGDEQFF. The CDR3 DNA follows: TGTGCCAGTAGCGCCCCGGGACAGGGGGGCGATGAGCAGTTCTTC. Full variable domain (remainder filled in from reference TRBV19 and TRBJ2-1): DGGITQSPKYLFRKEGQNVTLSCEQNLNHDAMYWYRQDPGQGLRLIYYSQIVNDFQKGDIAEGYSVSREKKESFPLTVTSAQKNPTAFYLCASSAPGQGGDEQFFGPGTRLTVL.

The V and J genes are TRBV7-2 and TRBJ2-1; a possible D gene is TRBD2 (7 bases). Trimming took 4 bases from V and 0 from J, leaving 13 bases between them. This CDR3 has 16 residues. Germline CDR1 reads SGHTA; CDR2 reads FQGNSA. The CDR3: CASSSRRGASYNEQFF. CDR3 sequence (DNA): TGTGCCAGCAGCTCGAGACGGGGGGCCTCCTACAATGAGCAGTTCTTC.

The V call is TRBV18, the J call TRBJ1-4, with a tentative D call TRBD1 (6 bases). The CDR3 runs to 14 residues. Trimming pared 6 bases from V and 5 bases from J, leaving 13 bases between. Germline V gene data show CDR1 as KGHSH and CDR2 as LQKENI. The CDR3 here is CASSPGHTNEKLFF. Here the CDR3 DNA reads TGTGCCAGCTCTCCGGGACACACGAATGAAAAACTGTTTTTT.

J is TRBJ2-7 and V is TRBV10-3, with D perhaps matching TRBD2 (5 bases). V lost 3 bases, J lost 3 bases, and 12 bases lay in between. The germline V gene encodes CDR1 ENHRY and CDR2 SYGVKD. The length of the CDR3 is 14 residues. Here the CDR3 reads CAISDPRRSYEQYF. As DNA, the CDR3 is TGTGCCATCAGTGATCCTAGGAGGAGCTACGAGCAGTACTTC.

The chain has TRBV6-5 and TRBJ1-1, with 8 bases identical to TRBD1. The V gene end was trimmed by 0 bases and the J gene end by 6 bases; junction bases not matched to a gene: 3. CDR1 and CDR2 (germline): MNHEY, SVGAGI. There are 14 residues in the CDR3. Here the CDR3 DNA reads TGTGCCAGCAGTTACTCTCAGACAGGGGCTGAAGCTTTCTTT. Translated, it gives CASSYSQTGAEAFF.

This sequence joins TRBV30 and TRBJ1-3, with D uncertain. V lost 3 bases and J lost 0, with 9 bases in between. This CDR3 spans 14 amino acids. The germline CDR1 and CDR2 sequences are GTSNPN and SVGIG (reference sequence). The CDR3: CAWSPTASGNTIYF. The CDR3 nucleotides are TGTGCCTGGAGCCCCACAGCCTCTGGAAACACCATATATTTT.

This clone came up once. This chain uses TRBV1 with TRBJ1-4. TRBV1 is a listed pseudogene. This CDR3 is built from 15 residues. CDR3 residues: CTSSQEWPLGEKLFF. The CDR3, as DNA: TGCACCAGCAGCCAAGAGTGGCCTCTCGGGGAAAAACTGTTTTTT.

The rearrangement links TRBV27 to TRBJ1-1, with D possibly matching TRBD1 (6 bases). Germline V lookup: CDR1 MNHEY, CDR2 SMNVEV (reference sequence). The CDR3 has 17 amino acids. V lost 7 bases to trimming and J lost 1 base, with 22 bases between them. For the CDR3, the DNA is TGTGCCAGCACCCCCCTTTGGTCGGGGGCGCAGAACACTGAAGCTTTCTTT. It is translated as CASTPLWSGAQNTEAFF.